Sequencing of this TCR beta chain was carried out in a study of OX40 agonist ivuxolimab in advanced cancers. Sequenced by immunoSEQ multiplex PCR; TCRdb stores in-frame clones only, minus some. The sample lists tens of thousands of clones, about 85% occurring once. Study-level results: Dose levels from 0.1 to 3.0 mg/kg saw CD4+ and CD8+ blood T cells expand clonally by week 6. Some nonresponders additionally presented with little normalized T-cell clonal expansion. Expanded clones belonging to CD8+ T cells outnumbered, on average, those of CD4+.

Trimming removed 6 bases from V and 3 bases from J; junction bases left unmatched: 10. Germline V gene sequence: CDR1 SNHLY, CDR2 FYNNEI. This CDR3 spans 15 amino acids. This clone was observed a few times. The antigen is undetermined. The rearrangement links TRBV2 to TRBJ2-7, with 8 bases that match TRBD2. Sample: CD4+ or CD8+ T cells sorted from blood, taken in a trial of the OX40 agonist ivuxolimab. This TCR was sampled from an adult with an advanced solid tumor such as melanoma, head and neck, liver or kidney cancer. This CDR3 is CASRGLVSNFYEQYF. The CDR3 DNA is TGTGCCAGCAGGGGACTAGTTTCTAACTTCTACGAGCAGTACTTC. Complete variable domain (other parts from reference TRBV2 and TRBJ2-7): EPEVTQTPSHQVTQMGQEVILRCVPISNHLYFYWYRQILGQKVEFLVSFYNNEISEKSEIFDDQFSVERPDGSNFTLKIRSTKLEDSAMYFCASRGLVSNFYEQYFGPGTRLTVT.